This T cell receptor beta chain was obtained from a study of OX40 agonist ivuxolimab in advanced cancers. At the level of the study: Ivuxolimab, an antibody acting as an agonist of OX40 (CD134), was used to treat patients.

Findings and caveats of the study: At 0.1 to 3.0 mg/kg, CD4+ and CD8+ blood T cells expanded clonally by week 6. In a subset of nonresponders, normalized T-cell clonal expansion was also low.

Method: immunoSEQ multiplex PCR; TCRdb's copy keeps in-frame clones and lacks some. The table has some 49,000 clones, around 85% seen once. Points on this clone: The antigen is undetermined.

The CDR3 is made up of 14 amino acids. V was trimmed by 5 bases and J by 7 bases, leaving 15 bases between them. Germline CDR1 and CDR2: SGHVS and FQNEAQ. The specimen was CD4+ or CD8+ T cells sorted from blood, collected in a trial of the OX40 agonist ivuxolimab. The V gene is TRBV7-8, the J gene TRBJ2-1, with D perhaps matching TRBD2 (5 bases). This receptor was obtained from an adult with an advanced solid tumor such as melanoma, head and neck, liver or kidney cancer. The CDR3 DNA follows: TGTGCCAGCAGCCCACCCGGACGGGGTAATGAGCAGTTCTTC. Translated: CASSPPGRGNEQFF.